A selection of T cell receptor beta chains follows, all from one sample in a study of shared clonotypes between healthy human individuals. Sequenced by immunoSEQ multiplex PCR; TCRdb stores in-frame clones only, minus some. The sample includes a few million clones, about 90% of them seen just once. The sequencing sample was made of naive CD4+ T cells from PBMCs. The receptors stem from a man younger than 30 in good health. Some clones in this sample may be carry-over from other donors' samples. The CDR3 runs from the conserved cysteine through the conserved F or W. The order of the fields is J gene, D gene, clone size, V gene, CDR3 protein, CDR3 DNA. The D gene is left open where the match is weak. The size of a clone is reported for some rows only, either as once, few or many, or as a class for expanded clones.

TRBJ2-5 | . | . | TRBV19 | CASSMTAGETQYF | TGTGCCAGTAGTATGACGGCGGGGGAGACCCAGTACTTC
TRBJ1-2 | . | . | TRBV19 | CATCITGRGDYGYTF | TGTGCCACTTGCATTACAGGCAGAGGAGACTATGGCTACACCTTC
TRBJ2-5 | . | . | TRBV28 | CASSLVSTATQYF | TGTGCCAGCAGTTTAGTCAGCACGGCCACCCAGTACTTC
TRBJ1-1 | . | . | TRBV5-1 | CASSLNGLRGPTEAFF | TGCGCCAGCAGCTTGAATGGTCTCAGGGGTCCCACTGAAGCTTTCTTT
TRBJ2-2 | . | . | TRBV5-1 | CASSLASHLTGELFF | TGCGCCAGCAGCTTGGCATCCCATCTTACCGGGGAGCTGTTTTTT
TRBJ2-7 | . | . | TRBV2 | CASREYIDGGEQYF | TGTGCCAGCAGAGAATACATCGACGGCGGCGAGCAGTACTTC
TRBJ2-5 | . | once | TRBV6-1 | CASSRRTQETQYF | TGTGCCAGCTCCCGGCGGACCCAAGAGACCCAGTACTTC
TRBJ2-5 | . | . | TRBV15 | CATSRDPLGETQYF | TGTGCCACCAGCAGAGATCCCCTAGGGGAGACCCAGTACTTC
TRBJ2-7 | . | . | TRBV28 | CASTGSSYEQYF | TGTGCCAGCACAGGTTCCTCCTACGAGCAGTACTTC
TRBJ2-5 | TRBD1 | . | TRBV28 | CASSSGQAIQETQYF | TGTGCCAGCAGTTCTGGACAGGCCATTCAAGAGACCCAGTACTTC
TRBJ2-7 | . | . | TRBV28 | CASSLFGVLEQYF | TGTGCCAGCAGTTTATTCGGGGTCCTCGAGCAGTACTTC
TRBJ2-1 | . | . | TRBV6-1 | CASSETNGNEQFF | TGTGCCAGCAGTGAAACGAACGGCAATGAGCAGTTCTTC
TRBJ2-4 | TRBD2 | . | TRBV6-1 | CAGGEHGKNIQYF | TGTGCCGGGGGGGAGCATGGGAAAAACATTCAGTACTTC
TRBJ1-3 | . | . | TRBV28 | CASSLLRDRPGNTIYF | TGTGCCAGCAGTTTACTCAGAGACAGACCTGGAAACACCATATATTTT
TRBJ2-3 | TRBD1 | . | TRBV15 | CATSRGRTGATTDTQYF | TGTGCCACCAGCAGAGGAAGGACAGGGGCAACCACAGATACGCAGTATTTT
TRBJ2-5 | TRBD1 | . | TRBV5-1 | CASSLAEVAGGAETQYF | TGCGCCAGCAGCTTGGCCGAGGTGGCAGGGGGCGCGGAGACCCAGTACTTC
TRBJ1-1 | . | few | TRBV30 | CASSTGNGNTEAFF | TGTGCCTCCAGCACAGGGAACGGGAACACTGAAGCTTTCTTT
TRBJ1-3 | . | . | TRBV29-1 | CSVEGDSGNTIYF | TGCAGCGTTGAAGGTGATTCTGGAAACACCATATATTTT
TRBJ2-1 | TRBD1 | . | TRBV2 | CASSEGVTGIHEQFF | TGTGCCAGCAGTGAAGGAGTGACAGGGATCCATGAGCAGTTCTTC
TRBJ2-1 | TRBD2 | . | TRBV7-3 | CASSFGGNPSSYNEQFF | TGTGCCAGCAGCTTCGGGGGGAATCCGAGCTCCTACAATGAGCAGTTCTTC
TRBJ2-3 | . | . | TRBV7-3 | CASNSRCDTQYF | TGTGCCAGCAACTCCCGCTGCGATACGCAGTATTTT
TRBJ1-2 | . | . | TRBV7-9 | CASSSPQGYGYTF | TGTGCCAGCAGCTCACCACAGGGATATGGCTACACCTTC
TRBJ1-1 | . | . | TRBV11-2 | CASSFEAGTEAFF | TGTGCCAGCAGCTTTGAAGCAGGGACTGAAGCTTTCTTT
TRBJ2-2 | TRBD2 | . | TRBV9 | CASSGTRGTSGRAGNTGELFF | TGTGCCAGCAGCGGGACACGAGGGACTAGCGGGAGGGCCGGGAACACCGGGGAGCTGTTTTTT
TRBJ2-5 | . | once | TRBV2 | CASSGQSGETQYF | TGTGCCAGCAGCGGACAGTCGGGGGAGACCCAGTACTTC
TRBJ2-3 | TRBD2 | . | TRBV30 | CAWSVTGLAGGPEWSTDTQYF | TGTGCCTGGAGTGTCACCGGACTAGCGGGAGGGCCGGAGTGGAGCACAGATACGCAGTATTTT
TRBJ1-2 | . | . | TRBV18 | CASSPSVRIDSNYGYTF | TGTGCCAGCTCACCGTCGGTTAGGATTGACAGCAACTATGGCTACACCTTC
TRBJ1-2 | . | . | TRBV5-1 | CASSLVAGWEGYTF | TGCGCCAGCAGCTTGGTCGCAGGCTGGGAAGGCTACACCTTC
TRBJ2-7 | TRBD1 | . | TRBV27 | CASSPTDRGRAYEQYF | TGTGCCAGCAGTCCCACAGACAGGGGGCGAGCCTACGAGCAGTACTTC
TRBJ2-6 | . | once | TRBV21-1 | CASSRIQGTSGANVLTF | TGTGCCAGCAGCCGGATACAGGGAACCTCTGGGGCCAACGTCCTGACTTTC
TRBJ2-5 | TRBD2 | . | TRBV28 | CASSSGGRETQYF | TGTGCCAGCAGTTCGGGGGGACGGGAGACCCAGTACTTC
TRBJ1-5 | TRBD1 | . | TRBV4-1 | CASSQEWPRQGLSQPQHF | TGCGCCAGCAGCCAAGAATGGCCACGACAGGGGTTGAGTCAGCCCCAGCATTTT
TRBJ1-3 | . | . | TRBV7-9 | CASSLAASSGNTIYF | TGTGCCAGCAGCTTAGCAGCCAGCTCTGGAAACACCATATATTTT
TRBJ2-7 | . | . | TRBV7-6 | CASSLGRSGLYEQYF | TGTGCCAGCAGCTTGGGGCGATCCGGGCTCTACGAGCAGTACTTC
TRBJ1-2 | . | once | TRBV4-1 | CASSQESQSHYGYTF | TGCGCCAGCAGCCAAGAGTCGCAATCCCACTATGGCTACACCTTC
TRBJ2-5 | . | . | TRBV28 | CASSFRQGRQETQYF | TGTGCCAGCAGTTTCAGGCAGGGGCGCCAAGAGACCCAGTACTTC
TRBJ1-3 | . | . | TRBV27 | CASCPRGPNSGNTIYF | TGTGCCAGTTGCCCACGGGGACCGAATTCTGGAAACACCATATATTTT
TRBJ2-7 | TRBD2 | . | TRBV9 | CASSVGTTGTDGVTYEQYF | TGTGCCAGCAGCGTTGGGACTACCGGAACAGATGGGGTAACCTACGAGCAGTACTTC
TRBJ2-7 | TRBD1 | . | TRBV4-1 | CASSGQGWSYEQYF | TGCGCCAGCAGCGGACAGGGGTGGTCCTACGAGCAGTACTTC
TRBJ1-6 | . | . | TRBV30 | CAWSAVGGHSPLHF | TGTGCCTGGAGTGCAGTCGGGGGTCATTCACCCCTCCACTTT
TRBJ2-7 | TRBD1 | . | TRBV6-5 | CASSISGTGDYEQYF | TGTGCCAGCAGCATCTCCGGGACAGGGGACTACGAGCAGTACTTC
TRBJ1-1 | TRBD1 | . | TRBV19 | CASTPGQWDTEAFF | TGTGCCAGTACCCCGGGACAGTGGGACACTGAAGCTTTCTTT
TRBJ2-1 | TRBD2 | . | TRBV7-2 | CASSPWASGRQDEQFF | TGTGCCAGCAGCCCATGGGCCAGCGGGAGACAGGATGAGCAGTTCTTC